This T cell receptor (beta chain) was captured in a study of blood T cell repertoires in COVID-19. Study details: Material from acute and convalescent COVID-19 was sourced from the United States, Italy and Spain. PBMCs, B-cell-depleted T cells, or T cells provided the cDNA or gDNA that made up the material.

Original data processing: From reference gene primer amplification, estimates of nucleated cell counts were derived. Method: immunoSEQ multiplex PCR; TCRdb's copy keeps in-frame clones and lacks some. V and J calls and clone size come straight from that table; D and trimming were deduced from the DNA. The table has approximately 100,000 clones, just over 90% seen once. CDR3 size: 15 residues. With 0 bases clipped from V and 3 bases from J, the junction kept 2 bases outside the gene matches. Germline V CDR1 and CDR2: ENHRY, SYGVKD. V usage is TRBV10-3 and J usage is TRBJ2-5; the match to TRBD2 covers 9 bases. The sample comprised peripheral blood. The clonotype was recovered from a man aged 55 to 69 with acute or convalescent COVID-19. This CDR3 reads CAISESIAGEETQYF. Written as DNA, the CDR3 is TGTGCCATCAGTGAGTCGATAGCGGGAGAAGAGACCCAGTACTTC.